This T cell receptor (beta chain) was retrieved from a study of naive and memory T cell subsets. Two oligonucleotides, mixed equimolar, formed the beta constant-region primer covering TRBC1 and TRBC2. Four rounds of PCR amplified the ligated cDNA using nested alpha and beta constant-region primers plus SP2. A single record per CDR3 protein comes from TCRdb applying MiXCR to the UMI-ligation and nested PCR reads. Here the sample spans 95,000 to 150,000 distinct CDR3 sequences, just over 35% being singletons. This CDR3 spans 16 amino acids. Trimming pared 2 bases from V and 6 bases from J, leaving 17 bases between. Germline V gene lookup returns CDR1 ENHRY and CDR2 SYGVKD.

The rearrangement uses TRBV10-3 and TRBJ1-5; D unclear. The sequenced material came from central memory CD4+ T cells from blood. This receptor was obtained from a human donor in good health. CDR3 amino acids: CAISEGKAGVSQPQHF. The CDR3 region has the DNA TGTGCCATCAGTGAGGGAAAGGCGGGTGTCAGTCAGCCCCAGCATTTT.